The 22 T cell receptor beta chains in this list originate from one sample, sequenced in a study of T cell responses to AZD1222 COVID-19 vaccine. TCRdb's copy holds only in-frame clones and misses some; the assay was immunoSEQ multiplex PCR. The table includes around 100,000 clones, around nine tenths detected once. Sequencing used peripheral blood, obtained 28 days after the second AZD1222 dose. The receptors were sampled from an adult who received the AZD1222 COVID-19 vaccine.

The chain employs TRBV7-9 and TRBJ2-2, with D hard to call. The CDR3 is made up of 16 amino acids. The V and J ends lost 5 bases and 3 bases respectively, with 16 bases between them. Per germline, CDR1 SEHNR and CDR2 FQNEAQ (reference sequence). CDR3 DNA sequence: TGTGCCAGCAGCCAAGAGGACCCCAGCGACACCGGGGAGCTGTTTTTT. Translation gives CASSQEDPSDTGELFF.

V usage is TRBV18 and J usage is TRBJ1-1; the D gene is possibly TRBD1 (5 bases). Germline V CDR1 and CDR2: KGHSH, LQKENI. Trimming cost V 0 bases and J 3 bases, with 14 bases left between them. The CDR3 contains 16 residues. CDR3 DNA sequence: TGTGCCAGCTCACCACCAAAGGTGTCAGGGCACACTGAAGCTTTCTTT. Protein sequence: CASSPPKVSGHTEAFF.

This clone was recorded only once. This chain uses TRBV30 with TRBJ1-5; no firm D call. V was trimmed by 1 base and J by 1 base, leaving 5 bases between them. In germline, CDR1 is GTSNPN, CDR2 SVGIG (reference sequence). The CDR3 has 13 amino acids. The CDR3, as DNA: TGTGCCTGGAGTGACCAAAGCAATCAGCCCCAGCATTTT. Its translation: CAWSDQSNQPQHF.

This clone is a singleton in its sample. V gene TRBV29-1 combines with J gene TRBJ1-2; 9 nucleotides align to TRBD1. V gave up 5 bases and J gave up 6 bases; unmatched junction bases: 4. The V gene's germline CDR1 is SQVTM and CDR2 ANQGSEA. The CDR3 spans 12 residues. This CDR3 reads CSVPGQGNGYTF. Here the CDR3 DNA reads TGCAGCGTTCCGGGACAGGGCAATGGCTACACCTTC.

The J gene is TRBJ2-5, the V gene TRBV5-1; 7 nucleotides align to TRBD1. Trimming at V came to 2 bases and at J to 5 bases, leaving 3 bases not matched to a gene. Germline V gene sequence: CDR1 SGHRS, CDR2 YFSETQ. The length of the CDR3 is 13 residues. The CDR3 reads CASSLQGLETQYF. CDR3 coding DNA: TGCGCCAGCAGCTTACAGGGGCTGGAGACCCAGTACTTC.

The chain carries TRBV5-4 and TRBJ2-2, with D uncertain. Germline-derived CDR1 and CDR2 are SGHNT and YYREEE (reference sequence). The CDR3 runs to 14 residues. With 0 bases removed from V and 3 bases from J, the gap between germline ends came to 6 bases. In nucleotides, the CDR3 is TGTGCCAGCAGCTTGGAACTGTACACCGGGGAGCTGTTTTTT. Translated: CASSLELYTGELFF.

J is TRBJ2-5 and V is TRBV7-2, with D perhaps matching TRBD2 (7 bases). Trimming took 5 bases from V and 1 from J, leaving 11 bases between them. This CDR3 is 14 amino acids long. Per the germline V gene, CDR1 is SGHTA and CDR2 is FQGNSA. The CDR3 sequence: CASSLGGAQETQYF. The CDR3 coding sequence is TGTGCCAGCAGCCTGGGGGGGGCCCAAGAGACCCAGTACTTC.

This clone showed up just once. V gene TRBV3-1 (or the pseudogene TRBV3-2) combines with J gene TRBJ1-2; D gene uncertain. Germline CDR1 reads LGHDT; CDR2 reads YNNKEL (reference sequence). The CDR3 contains 14 residues. V lost 0 bases to trimming and J lost 4 bases, with 9 bases between them. The CDR3: CASSQDEQLYGYTF. In nucleotides, the CDR3 is TGTGCCAGCAGCCAAGATGAACAGCTCTATGGCTACACCTTC.

CDR3 nucleotides: TGTGCCAGCGCCCGGGACAGGGACAATGAGCAGTTCTTC. Its protein is CASARDRDNEQFF. The rearrangement joins TRBV7-3 to TRBJ2-1; 9 positions match TRBD1. This CDR3 is 13 amino acids long. Germline V gives CDR1 SGHTA, CDR2 FQGTGA. V lost 8 bases to trimming and J lost 5 bases; unmatched junction nucleotides: 4.

V is TRBV4-3 and J is TRBJ2-7; weak D call: TRBD1 (5 bases). Trimming removed 0 bases at V and 1 base at J, with 10 bases between. Germline assignment: CDR1 LGHNA and CDR2 YSLEER. This CDR3 spans 15 amino acids. Here the CDR3 reads CASSQDWGESYEQYF. CDR3 DNA sequence: TGCGCCAGCAGCCAAGACTGGGGCGAGTCCTACGAGCAGTACTTC.

The chain recombines TRBV6-5 with TRBJ2-1, with D unresolved. Trimming pared 7 bases from V and 9 bases from J, leaving 13 bases between. This CDR3 is 12 amino acids long. Germline V gene data show CDR1 as MNHEY and CDR2 as SVGAGI. The CDR3 DNA sequence: TGTGCCAGCAAACGGCCTAATAGTGAGCAGTTCTTC. It is translated as CASKRPNSEQFF.

CDR3 in amino acids: CASSPRSISYNEQFF. In DNA, the CDR3 is TGTGCCAGCAGTCCTAGGTCCATCTCCTACAATGAGCAGTTCTTC. V usage is TRBV7-6 and J usage is TRBJ2-1; unclear D gene. CDR3 length equals 15 residues. V lost 6 bases and J lost 0, with 12 bases in between. Germline CDR1 is SGHVS and CDR2 is FNYEAQ.

This chain joins TRBV28 and TRBJ1-2; the D gene is possibly TRBD1 (5 bases). The germline V and J ends were trimmed by 6 bases and 5 bases, with 19 bases remaining between them. The CDR3 length is 15 residues. Germline CDR1 is MDHEN and CDR2 is SYDVKM. Written as DNA, the CDR3 is TGTGCCAGCAGACCAGCAGACAGTTTCGGATATGGCTACACCTTC. Protein product: CASRPADSFGYGYTF.

CDR3 bases: TGTGCCAGCAGGGCACGCTGGGTGGCACATCTCTACGAGCAGTACTTC. This sequence encodes CASRARWVAHLYEQYF. The J gene is TRBJ2-7, the V gene TRBV7-7; D is unclear. Trimming took 6 bases from V and 3 from J, leaving 21 bases between them. Germline assignment: CDR1 SSHAT and CDR2 FNYEAQ (reference sequence). The CDR3 is made up of 16 amino acids.

This chain uses TRBV30 with TRBJ1-4, with no clear D. Germline V gene sequence: CDR1 GTSNPN, CDR2 SVGIG (reference sequence). The length of the CDR3 is 11 residues. V shed 2 bases and J shed 5 bases, with 3 bases lying between them. In DNA form, the CDR3 reads TGTGCCTGGAGTCGGAATGAAAAACTGTTTTTT. This codes for CAWSRNEKLFF.

The chain is built from TRBV11-2 and TRBJ1-3, with D uncertain. V lost 5 bases, J lost 0 bases, and 8 bases lay in between. The germline gives CDR1 SGHAT, CDR2 FQNNGV. The CDR3 extends over 14 amino acids. CDR3 loop: CASSPQSSGNTIYF. In DNA, the CDR3 is TGTGCCAGCAGCCCTCAGAGCTCTGGAAACACCATATATTTT. The full variable domain, in which reference TRBV11-2 and TRBJ1-3 provide the parts outside the CDR3, is EAGVAQSPRYKIIEKRQSVAFWCNPISGHATLYWYQQILGQGPKLLIQFQNNGVVDDSQLPKDRFSAERLKGVDSTLKIQPAKLEDSAVYLCASSPQSSGNTIYFGEGSWLTVV.

V usage is TRBV18 and J usage is TRBJ1-1; no firm D call. This CDR3 contains 14 residues. V was clipped by 2 bases and J by 1 base, with 8 bases between them. Germline CDR1 is KGHSH and CDR2 is LQKENI. The CDR3, as DNA: TGTGCCAGCTCACCAGGGGAAAAGAACACTGAAGCTTTCTTT. Translating it yields CASSPGEKNTEAFF.

The gene calls are TRBV2 and TRBJ1-5, with 9 bases aligning to TRBD1. The J segment lost 7 bases and the V segment lost 7 bases, leaving 8 bases of the junction unmatched. Germline CDR1 is SNHLY and CDR2 is FYNNEI. The CDR3 has 14 amino acids. The CDR3, as DNA: TGTGCCAGCAAGATTACACAGGGGGCACAGCCCCAGCATTTT. This sequence encodes CASKITQGAQPQHF.

The chain couples TRBV27 to TRBJ2-1; maybe TRBD2 (6 bases). This CDR3 region has 20 residues. CDR1 and CDR2 from the germline V gene are MNHEY and SMNVEV (reference sequence). Trimming removed 7 bases at V and 0 bases at J, with 28 bases between. The CDR3 DNA reads as TGTGCCAGCAAGAGGGTGACTTTTGTGGCGGGGCCCAGCTCCTACAATGAGCAGTTCTTC. Protein product: CASKRVTFVAGPSSYNEQFF.

The CDR3 nucleotides are TGCGCCAGCAGTCTCACAGGGCGCCGGGACGAAAAACTGTTTTTT. It codes for CASSLTGRRDEKLFF. V and J are TRBV5-1 and TRBJ1-4; possible D gene TRBD1, 6 bases. V lost 5 bases, J lost 8 bases, and 19 bases lay in between. CDR1 and CDR2 (germline): SGHRS, YFSETQ. The length of the CDR3 is 15 residues.

V usage is TRBV15 and J usage is TRBJ2-7, with TRBD1 matching over 9 bases. The germline gives CDR1 LNHNV, CDR2 YYDKDF (reference sequence). After removal of 3 bases from V and 3 bases from J, the junction contained 6 bases not matched to a gene. The CDR3 runs 15 residues. In nucleotides, the CDR3 is TGTGCCACCAGCAGTGAGGACAGGGGAAACTACGAGCAGTACTTC. Its protein product is CATSSEDRGNYEQYF.

J is TRBJ1-6 and V is TRBV7-6; TRBD1 is a possible D gene (5 bases). The CDR3 consists of 14 residues. CDR1 and CDR2 (germline): SGHVS, FNYEAQ. With 2 bases removed from V and 5 bases from J, the gap between germline ends came to 7 bases. In DNA, the CDR3 is TGTGCCAGCAGCTTAAAAGGGGATAATTCACCCCTCCACTTT. Residues: CASSLKGDNSPLHF.